One TCR beta chain is described in this entry. Its antigen remains unknown. This sample was included in a study of vaccination and CD4 T cells after COVID-19. Study-level information: Investigators drew the post-COVID samples a median about 98 days after diagnosis, with a range of 35 to 161. Overlapping spike pools from SARS-CoV-2 and HCoV-NL63, HCoV-OC43 and HCoV-229E served as culture stimuli. Control cultures were given a CEFX pool, an HIV-1 Nef pool, or no peptide.

Sample treatment: roughly nine-day PBMC culture with coronavirus spike peptide pools or control peptides (ViraFEST assay). The Oncomine TCR Beta short-read assay generated sequence data from the DNA of cultured CD4+ T cells. In this case, cultured CD4+ T cells provided the extracted genomic DNA. TCRdb called the PCR reads again in MiXCR, with one record for every CDR3 protein. Here the sample spans approximately 12,000 distinct CDR3 sequences, about two thirds being singletons. The sequence derives from a human donor who had recovered from COVID-19. The sequenced sample was CD4+ T cells from blood, cultured in vitro, obtained before SARS-CoV-2 vaccination.

DNA for the CDR3: TGTGCCAGTAGTATAGGGACAGTGAATAATTCACCCCTCCACTTT. It specifies CASSIGTVNNSPLHF. This chain joins TRBV19 and TRBJ1-6, with a tentative D call TRBD1 (6 bases). The CDR3 totals 15 residues. Trimming took off 1 base at V and 5 bases at J, with 9 bases between the two ends. The germline V gene encodes CDR1 LNHDA and CDR2 SQIVND (reference sequence).